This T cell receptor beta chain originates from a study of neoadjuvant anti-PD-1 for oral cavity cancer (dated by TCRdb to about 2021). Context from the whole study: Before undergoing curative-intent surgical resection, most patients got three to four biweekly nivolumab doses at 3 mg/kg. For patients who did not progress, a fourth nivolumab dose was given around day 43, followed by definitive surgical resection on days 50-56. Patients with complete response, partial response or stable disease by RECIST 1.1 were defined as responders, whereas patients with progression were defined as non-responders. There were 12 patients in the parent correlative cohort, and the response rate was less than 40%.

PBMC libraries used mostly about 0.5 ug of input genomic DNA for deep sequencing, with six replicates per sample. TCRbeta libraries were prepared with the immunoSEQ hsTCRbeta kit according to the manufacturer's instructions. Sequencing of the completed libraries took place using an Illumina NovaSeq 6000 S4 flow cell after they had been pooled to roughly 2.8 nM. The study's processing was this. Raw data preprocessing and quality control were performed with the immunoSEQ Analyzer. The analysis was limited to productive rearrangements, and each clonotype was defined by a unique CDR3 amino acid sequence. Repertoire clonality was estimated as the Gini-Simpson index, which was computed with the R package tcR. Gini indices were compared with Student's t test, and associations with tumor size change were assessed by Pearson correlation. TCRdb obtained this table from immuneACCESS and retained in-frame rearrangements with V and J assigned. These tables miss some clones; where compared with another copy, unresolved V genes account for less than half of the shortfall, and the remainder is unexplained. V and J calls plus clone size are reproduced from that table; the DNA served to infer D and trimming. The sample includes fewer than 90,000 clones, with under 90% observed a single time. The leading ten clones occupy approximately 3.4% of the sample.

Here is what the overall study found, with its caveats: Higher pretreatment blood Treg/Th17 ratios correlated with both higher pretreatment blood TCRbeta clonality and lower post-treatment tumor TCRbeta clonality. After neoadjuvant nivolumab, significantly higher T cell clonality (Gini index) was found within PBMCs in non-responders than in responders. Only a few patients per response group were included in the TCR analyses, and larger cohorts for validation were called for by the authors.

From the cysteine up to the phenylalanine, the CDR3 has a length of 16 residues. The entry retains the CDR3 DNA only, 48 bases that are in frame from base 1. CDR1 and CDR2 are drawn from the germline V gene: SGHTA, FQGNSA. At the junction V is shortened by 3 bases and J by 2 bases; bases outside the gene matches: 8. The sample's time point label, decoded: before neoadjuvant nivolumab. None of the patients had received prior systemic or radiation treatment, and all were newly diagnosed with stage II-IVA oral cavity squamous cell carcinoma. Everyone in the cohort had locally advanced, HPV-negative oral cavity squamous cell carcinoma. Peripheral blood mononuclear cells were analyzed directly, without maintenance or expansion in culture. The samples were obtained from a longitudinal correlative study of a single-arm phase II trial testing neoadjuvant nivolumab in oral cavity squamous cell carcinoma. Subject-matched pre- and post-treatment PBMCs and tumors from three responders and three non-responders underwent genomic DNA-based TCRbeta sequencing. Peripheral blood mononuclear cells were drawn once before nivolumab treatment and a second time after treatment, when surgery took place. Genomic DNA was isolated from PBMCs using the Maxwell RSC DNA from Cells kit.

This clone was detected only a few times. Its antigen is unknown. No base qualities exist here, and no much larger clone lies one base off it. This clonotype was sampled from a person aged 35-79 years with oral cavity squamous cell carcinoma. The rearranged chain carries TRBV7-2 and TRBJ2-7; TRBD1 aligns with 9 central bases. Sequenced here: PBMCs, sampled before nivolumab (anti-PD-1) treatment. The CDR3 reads CASSFTLTGGTYEQYF. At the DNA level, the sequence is TGTGCCAGCAGCTTCACCCTGACAGGGGGTACCTACGAGCAGTACTTC.